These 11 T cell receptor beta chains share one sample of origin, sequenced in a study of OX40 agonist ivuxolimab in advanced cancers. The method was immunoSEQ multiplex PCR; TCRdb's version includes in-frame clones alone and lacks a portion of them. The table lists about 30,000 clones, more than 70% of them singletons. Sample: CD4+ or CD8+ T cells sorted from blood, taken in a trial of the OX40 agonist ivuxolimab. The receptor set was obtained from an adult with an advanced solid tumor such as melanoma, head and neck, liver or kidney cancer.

In DNA, the CDR3 is TGTGCCAGCAGTCTAATGGGGGATGGGGACAGCGAGCAGTACTTC. Translation: CASSLMGDGDSEQYF. V usage is TRBV28 and J usage is TRBJ2-7; 7 nucleotides match TRBD1. Trimming at V came to 5 bases and at J to 6 bases, leaving 13 bases not matched to a gene. This CDR3 spans 15 amino acids. The germline V gene encodes CDR1 MDHEN and CDR2 SYDVKM.

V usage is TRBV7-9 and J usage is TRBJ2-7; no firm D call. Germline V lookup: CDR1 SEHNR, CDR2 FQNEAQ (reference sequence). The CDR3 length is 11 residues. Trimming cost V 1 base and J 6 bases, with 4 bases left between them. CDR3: CASSLGAEQYF. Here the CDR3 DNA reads TGTGCCAGCAGCTTAGGGGCCGAGCAGTACTTC.

The CDR3 DNA sequence: TGTGCCAGCAGTTGGCAGGGCCCCTACAATGAGCAGTTCTTC. It codes for CASSWQGPYNEQFF. The V call is TRBV27, the J call TRBJ2-1, with D perhaps TRBD1 (5 bases). The CDR3 consists of 14 residues. The ends were cut back, 4 bases at V and 2 bases at J, with 9 bases in the middle. Germline V gene lookup returns CDR1 MNHEY and CDR2 SMNVEV (reference sequence).

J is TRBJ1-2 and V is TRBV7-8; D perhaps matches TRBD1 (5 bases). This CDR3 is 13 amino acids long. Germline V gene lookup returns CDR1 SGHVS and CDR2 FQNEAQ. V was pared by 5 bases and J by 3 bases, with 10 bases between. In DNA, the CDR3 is TGTGCCAGCAGCCCCCGGGGGGACTATGGCTACACCTTC. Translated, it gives CASSPRGDYGYTF. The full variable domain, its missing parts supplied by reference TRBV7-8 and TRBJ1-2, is GAGVSQSPRYKVAKRGQDVALRCDPISGHVSLFWYQQALGQGPEFLTYFQNEAQLDKSGLPSDRFFAERPEGSVSTLKIQRTQQEDSAVYLCASSPRGDYGYTFGSGTRLTVV.

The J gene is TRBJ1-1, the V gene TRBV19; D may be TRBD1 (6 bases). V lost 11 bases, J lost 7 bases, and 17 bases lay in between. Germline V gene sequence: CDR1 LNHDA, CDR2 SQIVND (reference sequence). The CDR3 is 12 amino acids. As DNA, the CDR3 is TGTGCCGCCCAAGGGGGACTCAATGAAGCTTTCTTT. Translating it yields CAAQGGLNEAFF. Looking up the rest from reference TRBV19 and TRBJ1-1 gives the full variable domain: DGGITQSPKYLFRKEGQNVTLSCEQNLNHDAMYWYRQDPGQGLRLIYYSQIVNDFQKGDIAEGYSVSREKKESFPLTVTSAQKNPTAFYLCAAQGGLNEAFFGQGTRLTVV.

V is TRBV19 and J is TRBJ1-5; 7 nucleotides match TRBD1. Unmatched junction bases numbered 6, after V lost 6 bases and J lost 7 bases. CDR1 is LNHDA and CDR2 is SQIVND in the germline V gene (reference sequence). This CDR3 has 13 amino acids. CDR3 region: CASSDRVWQPQHF. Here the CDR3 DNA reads TGTGCCAGTAGCGACAGGGTTTGGCAGCCCCAGCATTTT.

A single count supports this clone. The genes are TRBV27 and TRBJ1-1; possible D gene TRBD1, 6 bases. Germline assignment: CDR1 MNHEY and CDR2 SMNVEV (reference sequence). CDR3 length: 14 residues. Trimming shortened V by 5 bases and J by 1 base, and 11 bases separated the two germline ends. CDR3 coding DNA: TGTGCCAGCAGTCGGAGGGGGGGGAACACTGAAGCTTTCTTT. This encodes CASSRRGGNTEAFF.

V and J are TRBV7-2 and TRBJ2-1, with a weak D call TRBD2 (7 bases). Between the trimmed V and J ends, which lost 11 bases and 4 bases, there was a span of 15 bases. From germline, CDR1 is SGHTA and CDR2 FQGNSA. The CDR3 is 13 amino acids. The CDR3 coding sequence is TGTGCCTCCTCCGGGGGGCCGTACAATGAGCAGTTCTTC. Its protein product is CASSGGPYNEQFF.

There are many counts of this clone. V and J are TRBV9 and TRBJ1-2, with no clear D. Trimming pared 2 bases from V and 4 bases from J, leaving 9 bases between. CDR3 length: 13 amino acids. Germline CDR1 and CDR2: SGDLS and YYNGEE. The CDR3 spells CASSVGGVYGYTF. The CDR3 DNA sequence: TGTGCCAGCAGCGTGGGAGGCGTCTATGGCTACACCTTC.

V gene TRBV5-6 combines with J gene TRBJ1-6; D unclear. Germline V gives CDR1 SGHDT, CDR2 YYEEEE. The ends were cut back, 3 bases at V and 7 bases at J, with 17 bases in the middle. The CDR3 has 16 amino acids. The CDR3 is CASSSNSWARNSPLHF. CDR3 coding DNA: TGTGCCAGCAGCTCCAATTCATGGGCGCGAAATTCACCCCTCCACTTT.

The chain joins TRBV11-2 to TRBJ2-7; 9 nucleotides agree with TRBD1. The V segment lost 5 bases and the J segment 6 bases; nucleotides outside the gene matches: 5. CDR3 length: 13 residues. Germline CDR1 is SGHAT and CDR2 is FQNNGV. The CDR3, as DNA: TGTGCCAGCAGCCTTGGGACAGGGATCGAGCAGTACTTC. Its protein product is CASSLGTGIEQYF.